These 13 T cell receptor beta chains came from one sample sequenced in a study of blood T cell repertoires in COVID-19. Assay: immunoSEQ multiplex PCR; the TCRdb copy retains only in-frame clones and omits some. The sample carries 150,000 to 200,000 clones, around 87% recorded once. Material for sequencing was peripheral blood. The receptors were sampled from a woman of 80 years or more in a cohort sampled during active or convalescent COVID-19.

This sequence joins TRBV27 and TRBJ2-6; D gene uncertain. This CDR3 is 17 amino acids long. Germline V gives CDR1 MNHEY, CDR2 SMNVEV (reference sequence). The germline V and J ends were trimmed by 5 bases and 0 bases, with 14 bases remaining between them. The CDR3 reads CASSETTWYSGANVLTF. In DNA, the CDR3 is TGTGCCAGCAGTGAGACAACATGGTACTCTGGGGCCAACGTCCTGACTTTC.

CDR3 bases: TGTGCCAGTAGCTCCGCGGCTTCAGGAAACACCATATATTTT. This sequence encodes CASSSAASGNTIYF. V and J are TRBV19 and TRBJ1-3; D gene uncertain. V was pared by 6 bases and J by 4 bases, with 13 bases between. The CDR3 is 14 residues long. Germline-derived CDR1 and CDR2 are LNHDA and SQIVND (reference sequence). The whole variable domain, filled in from reference TRBV19 and TRBJ1-3, reads DGGITQSPKYLFRKEGQNVTLSCEQNLNHDAMYWYRQDPGQGLRLIYYSQIVNDFQKGDIAEGYSVSREKKESFPLTVTSAQKNPTAFYLCASSSAASGNTIYFGEGSWLTVV.

CDR3 residues: CASSVQGDIQYF. The DNA of the CDR3 is TGTGCCAGCAGTGTACAGGGAGACATTCAGTACTTC. The chain links TRBV12-3 or TRBV12-4 to TRBJ2-4, with D perhaps matching TRBD1 (6 bases). The V and J ends lost 5 bases and 8 bases respectively, with 10 bases between them. The CDR3 consists of 12 residues.

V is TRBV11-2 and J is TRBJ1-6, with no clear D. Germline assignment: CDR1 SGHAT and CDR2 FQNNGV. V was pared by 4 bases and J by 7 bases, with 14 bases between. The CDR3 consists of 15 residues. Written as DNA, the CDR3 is TGTGCCAGCAGCTCCGACGGATTGAGGAATTCACCCCTCCACTTT. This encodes CASSSDGLRNSPLHF. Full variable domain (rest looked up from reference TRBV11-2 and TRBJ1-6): EAGVAQSPRYKIIEKRQSVAFWCNPISGHATLYWYQQILGQGPKLLIQFQNNGVVDDSQLPKDRFSAERLKGVDSTLKIQPAKLEDSAVYLCASSSDGLRNSPLHFGNGTRLTVT.

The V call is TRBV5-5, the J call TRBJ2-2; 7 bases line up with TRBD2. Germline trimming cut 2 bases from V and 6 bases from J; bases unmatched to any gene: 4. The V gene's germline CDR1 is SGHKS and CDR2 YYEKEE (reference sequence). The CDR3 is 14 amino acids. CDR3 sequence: CASSFARESGELFF. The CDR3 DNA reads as TGTGCCAGCAGCTTCGCGCGGGAGTCCGGGGAGCTGTTTTTT.

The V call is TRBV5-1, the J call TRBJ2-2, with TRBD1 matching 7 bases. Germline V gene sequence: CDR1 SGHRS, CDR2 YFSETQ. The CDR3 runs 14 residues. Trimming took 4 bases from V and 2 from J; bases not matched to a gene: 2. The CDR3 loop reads CASSRDSNTGELFF. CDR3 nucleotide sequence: TGCGCCAGCAGCCGGGACAGTAACACCGGGGAGCTGTTTTTT.

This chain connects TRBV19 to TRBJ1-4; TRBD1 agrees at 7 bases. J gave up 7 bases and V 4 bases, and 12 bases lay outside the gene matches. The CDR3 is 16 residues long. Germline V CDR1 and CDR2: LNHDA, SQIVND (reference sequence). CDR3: CASSRSEGAVGEKLFF. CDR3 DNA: TGTGCCAGTAGTAGATCCGAGGGGGCGGTAGGTGAAAAACTGTTTTTT.

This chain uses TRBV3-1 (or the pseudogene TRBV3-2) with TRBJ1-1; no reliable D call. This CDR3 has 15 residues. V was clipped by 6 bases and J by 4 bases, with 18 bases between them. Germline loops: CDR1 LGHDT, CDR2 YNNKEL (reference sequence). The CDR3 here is CASSPNFDRGTEAFF. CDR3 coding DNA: TGTGCCAGCAGTCCGAATTTTGATCGGGGCACTGAAGCTTTCTTT.

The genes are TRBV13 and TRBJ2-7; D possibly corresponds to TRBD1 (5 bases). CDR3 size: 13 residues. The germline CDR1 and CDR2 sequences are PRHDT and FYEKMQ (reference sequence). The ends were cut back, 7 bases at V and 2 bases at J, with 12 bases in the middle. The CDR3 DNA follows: TGTGCCAGCACCATGCAGGGAACCTACGAGCAGTACGTC. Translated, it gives CASTMQGTYEQYV.

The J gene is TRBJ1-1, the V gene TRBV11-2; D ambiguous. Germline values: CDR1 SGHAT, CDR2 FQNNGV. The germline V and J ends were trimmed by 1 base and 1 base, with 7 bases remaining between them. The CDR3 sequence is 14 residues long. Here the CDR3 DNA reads TGTGCCAGCAGCTTAGGATACAGGAACACTGAAGCTTTCTTT. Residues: CASSLGYRNTEAFF. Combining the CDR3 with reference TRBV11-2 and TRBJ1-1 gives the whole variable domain EAGVAQSPRYKIIEKRQSVAFWCNPISGHATLYWYQQILGQGPKLLIQFQNNGVVDDSQLPKDRFSAERLKGVDSTLKIQPAKLEDSAVYLCASSLGYRNTEAFFGQGTRLTVV.

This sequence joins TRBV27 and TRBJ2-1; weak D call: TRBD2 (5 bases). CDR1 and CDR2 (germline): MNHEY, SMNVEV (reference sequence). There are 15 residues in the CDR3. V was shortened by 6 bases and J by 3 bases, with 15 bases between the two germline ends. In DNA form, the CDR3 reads TGTGCCAGCAGAGTCCGGAGGCCCCACTACAATGAGCAGTTCTTC. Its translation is CASRVRRPHYNEQFF.

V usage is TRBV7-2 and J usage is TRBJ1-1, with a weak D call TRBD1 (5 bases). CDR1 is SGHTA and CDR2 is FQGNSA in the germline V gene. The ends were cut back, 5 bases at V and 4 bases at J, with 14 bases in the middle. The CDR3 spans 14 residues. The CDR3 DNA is TGTGCCAGCAGCCCACAGGAAGGCCGCACTGAAGCTTTCTTT. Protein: CASSPQEGRTEAFF.

The CDR3 protein is CATSRGDRSSYEQYV. The DNA for the CDR3 is TGTGCCACCAGCAGGGGGGACAGGAGCTCCTACGAGCAGTACGTC. V gene TRBV15 combines with J gene TRBJ2-7; TRBD1 matches at 8 bases. V was pared by 3 bases and J by 0 bases, with 4 bases of the junction left unmatched. Germline assignment: CDR1 LNHNV and CDR2 YYDKDF (reference sequence). This CDR3 region has 15 residues.